This T cell receptor beta chain was captured in a study of a mutant IDH1 vaccine in newly diagnosed glioma. Overall study context: Patients got their first vaccination 4-6 weeks after radiotherapy alone, or with temozolomide cycles. Most patients had radiochemotherapy with temozolomide before enrollment; others had one alone.

Stated time point: week 35, safety follow-up. Vaccine doses each comprised 300 ug of mutant IDH1 20-mer peptide, with topical imiquimod. A note on this clone: The antigen is not known.

Study observations and caveats: Pseudoprogression seemingly bore no relation to changes in top peripheral T cell clonotypes.

V was trimmed by 0 bases and J by 7 bases, leaving 18 bases between them. This CDR3 comprises 16 residues. CDR1 and CDR2 (germline): GTSNPN, SVGIG (reference sequence). Sequenced by immunoSEQ multiplex PCR; TCRdb stores in-frame clones only, minus some. The table lists about 32,000 clones, around four fifths of them singletons, with roughly 3.2% in the top ten. The source was PBMCs, collected from a glioma patient whose treatment included an IDH1 peptide vaccine. The TCR originated in a middle-aged man with glioma. Some clones in this sample may be carry-over from other donors' samples. The chain uses TRBV30 and TRBJ1-4; unclear D gene. The CDR3 region is CAWSVSGVRLVEKLFF. CDR3 sequence (DNA): TGTGCCTGGAGTGTGTCCGGGGTTCGGCTAGTTGAAAAACTGTTTTTT.